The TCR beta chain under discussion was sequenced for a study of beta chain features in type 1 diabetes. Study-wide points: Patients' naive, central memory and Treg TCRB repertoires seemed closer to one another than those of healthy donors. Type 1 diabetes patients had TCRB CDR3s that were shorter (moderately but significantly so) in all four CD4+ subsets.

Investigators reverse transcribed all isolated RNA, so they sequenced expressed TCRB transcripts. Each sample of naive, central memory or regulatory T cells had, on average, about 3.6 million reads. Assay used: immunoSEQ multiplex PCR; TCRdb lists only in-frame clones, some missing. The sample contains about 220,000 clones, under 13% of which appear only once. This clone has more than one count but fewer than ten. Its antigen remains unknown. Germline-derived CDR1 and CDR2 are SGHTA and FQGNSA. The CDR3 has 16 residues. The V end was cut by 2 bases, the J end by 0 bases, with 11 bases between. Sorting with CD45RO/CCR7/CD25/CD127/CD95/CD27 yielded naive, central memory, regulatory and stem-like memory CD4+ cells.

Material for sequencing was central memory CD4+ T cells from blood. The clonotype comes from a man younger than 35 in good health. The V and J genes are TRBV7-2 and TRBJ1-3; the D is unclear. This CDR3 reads CASSLYGAISGNTIYF. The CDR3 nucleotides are TGTGCCAGCAGCTTATACGGTGCGATCTCTGGAAACACCATATATTTT.